The 8 T cell receptor beta chains below come from one sample, sequenced in a study of technical replicates of blood from several donors. Clones were read by immunoSEQ multiplex PCR, and TCRdb kept only the in-frame ones, dropping some. The sample has 60,000 to 90,000 clones, 93% seen once. Sequences were obtained from T cells isolated from PBMCs. These TCRs come from a human donor in good health.

This clone appeared once. The chain has TRBV10-3 and TRBJ2-5, with D possibly TRBD2 on 5 matching bases. The length of the CDR3 is 13 residues. Germline lookup yields CDR1 ENHRY and CDR2 SYGVKD. With 0 bases removed from V and 7 bases from J, the gap between germline ends came to 9 bases. The CDR3 DNA reads TGTGCCATCAGTGAGTCACGGGATAGGACCCAGTACTTC. It specifies CAISESRDRTQYF.

The rearrangement uses TRBV10-3 and TRBJ2-7; 7 nucleotides agree with TRBD1. Germline V CDR1 and CDR2: ENHRY, SYGVKD. V lost 2 bases, J lost 2 bases, and 9 bases stayed unmatched. This CDR3 contains 16 residues. The CDR3 here is CAISEPDRPDPYEQYF. The CDR3 DNA sequence: TGTGCCATCAGTGAGCCGGACAGGCCAGACCCCTACGAGCAGTACTTC.

The rearrangement uses TRBV30 and TRBJ1-2; D perhaps matches TRBD1 (5 bases). V was cut by 2 bases and J by 6 bases, with 13 bases left in between. CDR1 is GTSNPN, CDR2 SVGIG, per germline (reference sequence). The CDR3 contains 13 residues. The CDR3 protein is CAWSTRALDGYTF. Written as DNA, the CDR3 is TGTGCCTGGAGTACCAGGGCGCTGGATGGCTACACCTTC.

V and J are TRBV9 and TRBJ2-7; the D is unclear. V lost 1 base and J 0 bases, leaving 8 bases between the germline ends. The CDR3 loop spans 14 amino acids. CDR1 and CDR2 from the germline V gene are SGDLS and YYNGEE. CDR3: CASSVQHSSYEQYF. The CDR3 DNA follows: TGTGCCAGCAGCGTACAACACAGCTCCTACGAGCAGTACTTC.

V is TRBV13 and J is TRBJ2-7; D unclear. From germline, CDR1 is PRHDT and CDR2 FYEKMQ (reference sequence). V was shortened by 2 bases and J by 0 bases, with 14 bases between the two germline ends. The CDR3 contains 16 residues. This CDR3 is CASSLFGASHSYEQYF. The CDR3, as DNA: TGTGCCAGCAGCTTATTCGGTGCATCCCACTCCTACGAGCAGTACTTC. Variable domain in full (rest from reference TRBV13 and TRBJ2-7): AAGVIQSPRHLIKEKRETATLKCYPIPRHDTVYWYQQGPGQDPQFLISFYEKMQSDKGSIPDRFSAQQFSDYHSELNMSSLELGDSALYFCASSLFGASHSYEQYFGPGTRLTVT.

The chain is built from TRBV4-1 and TRBJ2-1, with a possible D match to TRBD1 (9 bases). Germline V gene sequence: CDR1 MGHRA, CDR2 YSYEKL. CDR3 length equals 16 residues. V was trimmed by 7 bases and J by 3 bases, leaving 19 bases between them. The CDR3 coding sequence is TGCGCCAGCACCAAACAGGGGGCGGGAGGCTACAATGAGCAGTTCTTC. Its protein is CASTKQGAGGYNEQFF.

This chain links TRBV10-2 with TRBJ2-7, with TRBD2 matching over 10 bases. The V segment lost 10 bases and the J segment 3 bases; nucleotides outside the gene matches: 6. Germline V lookup: CDR1 WSHSY, CDR2 SAAADI. The length of the CDR3 is 13 residues. CDR3 protein: CATEPSGSYEQYF. The CDR3 bases are TGCGCCACCGAACCTAGCGGGAGCTACGAGCAGTACTTC.

This clone has only one observation. The chain links TRBV20-1 to TRBJ2-5; a weak D match, TRBD2 (5 bases). The CDR3 spans 11 residues. Germline V gene data show CDR1 as DFQATT and CDR2 as SNEGSKA (reference sequence). This CDR3 is CSPGFEETQYF. For the CDR3, the DNA is TGCAGCCCGGGATTTGAAGAGACCCAGTACTTC.